The next 16 T cell receptor beta chains were all read from a single sample in a study of regulatory T cells in long-lasting Graves disease. Time point here: newly diagnosed GD, antithyroid drugs for less than 3 months. PBMC RNA was the source of the TCR library. CDR3-region Arm-PCR and iRepertoire HTBI primers produced the TCR beta libraries. TCRdb re-called the multiplex PCR reads with MiXCR, one entry per CDR3 protein. The table has about 450,000 distinct CDR3 sequences, around 15% seen once. The data also belong to a second study, concerning T cells in Graves' hyperthyroidism and ophthalmopathy.

This specimen consisted of peripheral blood mononuclear cells (PBMCs), obtained at new diagnosis, from a patient treated with antithyroid drugs. These receptor sequences come from a woman aged 45-65 years with Graves disease.

The rearrangement uses TRBV14 and TRBJ2-2; D might be TRBD1 or TRBD2, each matching 5 bases. CDR1 is SGHDN, CDR2 FVKESK, per germline. Trimming took 8 bases from V and 1 from J, leaving 11 bases between them. This CDR3 is 14 amino acids long. For the CDR3, the DNA is TGTGCCAGCGGGGGATATCGGAACACCGGGGAGCTGTTTTTT. Residues: CASGGYRNTGELFF. The whole variable domain, filled in from reference TRBV14 and TRBJ2-2, reads EAGVTQFPSHSVIEKGQTVTLRCDPISGHDNLYWYRRVMGKEIKFLLHFVKESKQDESGMPNNRFLAERTGGTYSTLKVQPAELEDSGVYFCASGGYRNTGELFFGEGSRLTVL.

This clonotype was seen a handful of times. The genes are TRBV13 and TRBJ1-5; no clear D gene. The germline V gene encodes CDR1 PRHDT and CDR2 FYEKMQ (reference sequence). The V and J ends lost 0 bases and 0 bases respectively, with 12 bases between them. The CDR3 is 17 residues long. The CDR3 protein is CASSLGGWNYSNQPQHF. In nucleotides, the CDR3 is TGTGCCAGCAGCTTAGGTGGGTGGAACTATAGCAATCAGCCCCAGCATTTT.

This clonotype was found a few times. This chain uses TRBV6-2 or TRBV6-3 with TRBJ1-5; tentative D call: TRBD1 (6 bases). The germline V gene encodes CDR1 MNHEY and CDR2 SVGEGT. Between the trimmed V and J ends, which lost 7 bases and 3 bases, there was a span of 13 bases. The CDR3 spans 14 residues. The CDR3 nucleotides are TGTGCCAGCAAGGAACAGGGAGTCAATCAGCCCCAGCATTTT. The encoded protein is CASKEQGVNQPQHF.

The gene calls are TRBV18 and TRBJ2-5; D gene ambiguous. V was shortened by 3 bases and J by 5 bases, with 10 bases between the two germline ends. Per germline, CDR1 KGHSH and CDR2 LQKENI. The CDR3 has 13 amino acids. The CDR3 here is CASSPETIETQYF. In nucleotides, the CDR3 is TGTGCCAGCTCACCTGAGACAATTGAGACCCAGTACTTC.

This clonotype was seen repeatedly, ten times or more. The chain uses TRBV28 and TRBJ2-1, with 13 bases identical to TRBD2. The CDR3 runs 15 residues. Looked up from germline, CDR1 is MDHEN and CDR2 is SYDVKM. The ends lost 2 bases at V and 7 bases at J; junction bases unmatched: 2. Written as DNA, the CDR3 is TGTGCCAGCAGTTTAAGGACTAGCGGGAGAAATGAGCAGTTCTTC. Translating it yields CASSLRTSGRNEQFF.

This clonotype has ten or more counts. The rearrangement links TRBV7-9 to TRBJ2-3; TRBD2 agrees at 12 bases. The germline CDR1 and CDR2 sequences are SEHNR and FQNEAQ (reference sequence). V shed 5 bases, J shed 2 bases, and the junction held 8 bases outside the gene matches. CDR3 length equals 17 residues. As DNA, the CDR3 is TGTGCCAGCAGCATAAGACTAGCGGGAGAAGACACAGATACGCAGTATTTT. As protein: CASSIRLAGEDTDTQYF.

In its sample, this clonotype was seen many times. The chain is built from TRBV28 and TRBJ1-4, with D perhaps TRBD1 (5 bases). The CDR3 consists of 18 residues. The V and J ends lost 3 bases and 5 bases respectively, with 22 bases between them. Germline V CDR1 and CDR2: MDHEN, SYDVKM. This chain's CDR3 is CASSFGAGGRGTNEKLFF. The CDR3 DNA reads as TGTGCCAGCAGTTTTGGCGCGGGAGGTAGGGGCACGAATGAAAAACTGTTTTTT.

This clonotype was observed many times. The chain employs TRBV27 and TRBJ1-1, with 9 bases fitting TRBD1. V trimming: 5 bases; J trimming: 4 bases; junction bases outside the gene matches: 11. The germline V gene has CDR1 MNHEY and CDR2 SMNVEV (reference sequence). CDR3 size: 16 residues. CDR3 nucleotides: TGTGCCAGCAGTACCGAAAACAGGGGGCGGGCCACTGAAGCTTTCTTT. Translation gives CASSTENRGRATEAFF.

The table lists this clonotype with many counts. V is TRBV20-1 and J is TRBJ2-1; D remains unclear. V lost 5 bases, J lost 9 bases, and 20 bases lay in between. This CDR3 is built from 14 residues. Per the germline V gene, CDR1 is DFQATT and CDR2 is SNEGSKA (reference sequence). This CDR3 reads CSAPNGPRQGEQFF. CDR3 nucleotide sequence: TGCAGTGCTCCTAACGGCCCTAGACAAGGTGAGCAGTTCTTC.

This clonotype was counted ten times or more. CDR3 coding DNA: TGTGCCAGCAGCCCGGACAGGGCCGGTGCCGGGGAGCTGTTTTTT. Its protein product is CASSPDRAGAGELFF. This chain links TRBV6-1 with TRBJ2-2; the match to TRBD1 covers 8 bases. Germline V gene lookup returns CDR1 MNHNS and CDR2 SASEGT. CDR3 length: 15 residues. Unmatched junction bases numbered 9, after V lost 6 bases and J lost 6 bases.

With regard to this clonotype: A much larger clone sits a single nucleotide away, making a read error possible. The chain has TRBV9 and TRBJ2-1, with D possibly being TRBD2 (7 bases). The CDR3 runs to 22 residues. Germline CDR1 reads SGDLS; CDR2 reads YYNGEE. Trimming cost V 0 bases and J 0 bases, with 28 bases left between them. The DNA for the CDR3 is TGTGCCAGCAGCGTAGCTGACCGGGGGGCAGGAATCTTGATAAGCTCCTACAATGAGCAGTTCTTC. It yields the protein CASSVADRGAGILISSYNEQFF.

V is TRBV7-9 and J is TRBJ1-4, with no clear D. Germline values: CDR1 SEHNR, CDR2 FQNEAQ (reference sequence). V lost 1 base and J lost 0, with 3 bases in between. CDR3 length: 14 amino acids. CDR3 nucleotide sequence: TGTGCCAGCAGCTTAGTGTCAACTAATGAAAAACTGTTTTTT. This translates into CASSLVSTNEKLFF.

The table lists this clonotype with many counts. The CDR3 coding sequence is TGTGCCACCGGCGGGAGTGGGTCCTACAATGAGCAGTTCTTC. Its protein is CATGGSGSYNEQFF. The J gene is TRBJ2-1, the V gene TRBV24-1, with TRBD2 matching 7 bases. CDR3 size: 14 residues. Trimming cost V 9 bases and J 1 base; bases outside gene matches: 5. CDR1 KGHDR and CDR2 SFDVKD come from the germline V gene.

This clonotype has a count of ten or more. The chain has TRBV27 and TRBJ2-3; TRBD2 matches at 12 bases. CDR1 is MNHEY and CDR2 is SMNVEV in the germline V gene (reference sequence). The CDR3 runs 16 residues. V was pared by 3 bases and J by 2 bases, with 3 bases of the junction left unmatched. The CDR3 nucleotides read TGTGCCAGCAGTTTCGGACTAGCGGGACTCACAGATACGCAGTATTTT. Its protein product is CASSFGLAGLTDTQYF.

This chain connects TRBV5-1 to TRBJ1-1; 7 bases align to TRBD1. The CDR3 runs 16 residues. The J segment lost 0 bases and the V segment lost 6 bases, leaving 11 bases of the junction unmatched. The germline CDR1 and CDR2 sequences are SGHRS and YFSETQ. The CDR3 DNA reads as TGCGCCAGCACCGACCCCAGGACAGGTGTGAACACTGAAGCTTTCTTT. Its translation is CASTDPRTGVNTEAFF.

In this sample, this clonotype turned up a few times. The conserved phenylalanine or tryptophan is not found at the CDR3 terminus, so this likely reflects a read error. The V call is TRBV3-1, the J call TRBJ1-1, with unresolved D. This CDR3 spans 13 amino acids. CDR1 and CDR2 from the germline V gene are LGHDT and YNNKEL (reference sequence). V lost 0 bases to trimming and J lost 1 base, with 3 bases between them. CDR3 nucleotides: TGTGCCAGCAGCCAAGACGGGAACACTGAAGCTTTCTCT. It is translated as CASSQDGNTEAFS.